These 10 T cell receptor beta chains originate from one sample sequenced in a study of T cells in women clearing cervical HPV infection. Clones were sequenced by immunoSEQ multiplex PCR, and TCRdb holds only the in-frame ones, with some missing. This sample lists approximately 44,000 clones; its ten largest clones have 6.5% to 8.5%. The sequenced sample consisted of blood buffy coat. These receptors were obtained from a woman aged 18-70 years with a cervical HPV16 infection that either progressed to CIN3+ or cleared (not recorded which).

As regards this clone: The read ends 3 residues before the CDR3 terminus; that terminus is restored from the germline J gene. The chain carries TRBV18 and TRBJ1-5, with 8 bases matching TRBD1. The CDR3 loop spans 16 amino acids. Trimming took 0 bases from V and 5 from J; bases not matched to a gene: 6. The germline V gene has CDR1 KGHSH and CDR2 LQKENI. This CDR3 reads CASSPPGQAGDQPQHF. CDR3 bases read: TGTGCCAGCTCACCACCGGGACAGGCGGGAGATCAGCCC.

As for this clone: The DNA ends 3 residues before the CDR3 does, and the rest of the CDR3 is filled in from the germline J gene. The V gene is TRBV7-3, the J gene TRBJ2-2; 8 bases agree with TRBD2. Germline V gene sequence: CDR1 SGHTA, CDR2 FQGTGA. V shed 7 bases, J shed 7 bases, and the junction held 2 bases outside the gene matches. CDR3 length: 12 amino acids. The sequenced part of the CDR3 DNA is TGTGCCAGCACCGCGGGGGGCGGGGAG. Its translation: CASTAGGGE. The whole CDR3 region reads CASTAGGGELFF.

Comments on this clone: The read stops 3 residues short of the end of the CDR3; the missing end is completed from the germline J gene. The rearrangement joins TRBV5-1 to TRBJ2-3; 8 positions match TRBD1. Germline CDR1 is SGHRS and CDR2 is YFSETQ. This CDR3 has 15 amino acids. V gave up 3 bases and J gave up 5 bases; unmatched junction bases: 8. Partial CDR3 DNA: TGCGCCAGCAGCTCGAATATTGGACAGGGAGATACG. Its protein product is CASSSNIGQGDT. The CDR3 in its entirety is CASSSNIGQGDTQYF.

Concerning this clone itself: The CDR3 extends 3 residues past the end of the read, so its final part is completed from the germline J gene. This chain connects TRBV16 to TRBJ1-6, with D unclear. Germline CDR1 reads KGHSY; CDR2 reads FQNENV. Trimming took 5 bases from V and 9 from J, leaving 14 bases between them. This CDR3 region has 14 residues. The CDR3 is CASSSGSRSSPLHF. The sequenced CDR3 bases are TGTGCCAGCAGCTCCGGGTCCCGTTCTTCACCC. The variable domain in full, with the rest retrieved from reference TRBV16 and TRBJ1-6, is GEEVAQTPKHLVRGEGQKAKLYCAPIKGHSYVFWYQQVLKNEFKFLISFQNENVFDETGMPKERFSAKCLPNSPCSLEIQATKLEDSAVYFCASSSGSRSSPLHFGNGTRLTVT.

Partial CDR3 DNA: TGCGCCAGCAGCTTGGTAGGGGCCGCGAACACTGAA. It encodes CASSLVGAANTE. The CDR3 in full is CASSLVGAANTEAFF. V is TRBV5-1 and J is TRBJ1-1, with D possibly being TRBD1 (5 bases). Read coverage stops 3 residues before the CDR3 terminus; the germline J gene supplies the remainder. V was trimmed by 0 bases and J by 1 base, leaving 10 bases between them. The length of the CDR3 is 15 residues. From germline, CDR1 is SGHRS and CDR2 YFSETQ.

A remark on this clone: The read terminates 3 residues before the CDR3 end, so the remaining end is supplied by the germline J gene. The chain has TRBV6-2 or TRBV6-3 and TRBJ1-5; D is perhaps TRBD1 (6 bases). The CDR3 runs to 15 residues. Germline CDR1 and CDR2: MNHEY and SVGEGT. The V gene lost 6 bases and the J gene lost 3 bases, with 15 bases spanning the gap. The CDR3 DNA, read in part, is TGTGCCAGCAGCCAAGGACAGAACGACAATCAGCCC. This encodes CASSQGQNDNQP. The entire CDR3 sequence reads CASSQGQNDNQPQHF.

Comments on this clone: The read is 3 residues too short to cover the CDR3 end, so that end is filled in from the germline J gene. The chain has TRBV7-3 and TRBJ1-1; D is unresolved. This CDR3 contains 14 residues. Germline CDR1 SGHTA, CDR2 FQGTGA. CDR3: CASSLPDRYSGAFF. The CDR3 DNA, read in part, is TGTGCCAGCAGCCTCCCCGACCGATACTCGGGT.

Notes on this clone: The sequence runs out 3 residues before the end of the CDR3; the remainder is reconstructed from the germline J gene. V usage is TRBV7-3 and J usage is TRBJ2-1; 7 nucleotides align to TRBD2. Per germline, CDR1 SGHTA and CDR2 FQGTGA. The CDR3 covers 16 residues. V dropped 1 base and J dropped 2; count of bases not matched to a gene: 5. The covered CDR3 bases are TGTGCCAGCAGCTTAAGGGGGACTACAGCCTACAATGAG. Translated, it gives CASSLRGTTAYNE. The CDR3, in full, reads CASSLRGTTAYNEQFF. The entire variable domain, with the rest obtained from reference TRBV7-3 and TRBJ2-1, is as follows: GAGVSQTPSNKVTEKGKYVELRCDPISGHTALYWYRQSLGQGPEFLIYFQGTGAADDSGLPNDRFFAVRPEGSVSTLKIQRTERGDSAVYLCASSLRGTTAYNEQFFGPGTRLTVL.

With respect to this clone: The CDR3 is cut off 3 residues early in the read; its end comes from the germline J gene. The genes are TRBV20-1 and TRBJ2-1, with 11 bases lining up with TRBD2. CDR1 is DFQATT and CDR2 is SNEGSKA in the germline V gene (reference sequence). Trimming took 2 bases from V and 4 from J; bases not matched to a gene: 7. This CDR3 spans 16 amino acids. The sequenced part of the CDR3 DNA is TGCAGTGCTAGAAGTAGCGGGAGGGAACTATACAATGAG. It specifies CSARSSGRELYNE. The full CDR3 reads CSARSSGRELYNEQFF.

With respect to this clone: The missing CDR3 end, 3 residues past where the read stops, is filled in from the germline J gene. This chain links TRBV11-2 with TRBJ2-1; no definite D call. The CDR3 runs 12 residues. V was cut by 1 base and J by 7 bases, with 5 bases left in between. Germline CDR1 SGHAT, CDR2 FQNNGV. The sequenced part of the CDR3 DNA is TGTGCCAGCAGCTTAGTCCGGAATGAG. Its protein is CASSLVRNE. The CDR3 in full is CASSLVRNEQFF.